In its sample, the clone carrying this T cell receptor (beta chain) ranks as large (0.1 to 1%). The CDR3 spans 15 residues. The sample belongs to a study of sequential checkpoint blockade in melanoma. Looking at the study overall: Patients were randomized 1:1 to nivolumab-then-ipilimumab or ipilimumab-then-nivolumab first-line. Roughly 22 patients had matched tumor biopsies before treatment and at week 13 after nivolumab or ipilimumab alone.

Treatment reported: randomized to nivolumab then ipilimumab (arm A) or the reverse (arm B). No patient had prior DNA-damaging chemotherapy. Method: immunoSEQ multiplex PCR; TCRdb's copy keeps in-frame clones and lacks some. Of more than 2,000 clones in the sample, over 15% were seen once. Sequences were derived from tumor tissue (inferred from file names), sampled from a patient given nivolumab and ipilimumab in sequence. This clonotype was sampled from a human donor with melanoma. The chain links TRBV12-2 to TRBJ1-1; TRBD1 is the table's D call, not checked against the DNA. TRBV12-2 is tagged as a pseudogene. CDR3 protein: CASTLGQYSNTEAFF. The CDR3 nucleotides read TGTGCCAGTACCCTGGGACAGTATTCAAACACTGAAGCTTTCTTT.